A single TCR beta chain is shown here with its context. Its antigen is not known. Time point: newly diagnosed GD, antithyroid drugs for less than 3 months. Researchers made the TCR library from RNA that was extracted from PBMCs. Graves' disease diagnosis followed American Thyroid Association guidelines. Germline CDR1 and CDR2: SGHTA and FQGNSA. CDR3 size: 16 residues. Between the trimmed V and J ends, which lost 5 bases and 0 bases, there was a span of 14 bases. Combining iRepertoire HTBI primers with Arm-PCR of CDR3 regions, the authors built TCR beta libraries. TCRdb reprocessed the multiplex PCR reads via MiXCR and lists one record per CDR3 protein. The sample carries 400,000 to 500,000 distinct CDR3 sequences, 12% to 15% recorded once. The data are from a study of regulatory T cells in long-lasting Graves disease. Study-level results: A greater number of public clonotypes (about 3,000) was shared by persistent patients than by new patients (about 890). Persistent disease preferred TRBV28, TRBJ1-2 and TRBJ2-5; new disease, TRBV20-1 and TRBJ2-1.

These data were also filed under a second study, of T cells in Graves' hyperthyroidism and ophthalmopathy. That report adds: Peripheral blood also featured most of the thyroid clonotypes expanded above 0.001.

The sequence was collected from a woman aged 50 to 60 with Graves disease. Here the sequenced sample was peripheral blood mononuclear cells (PBMCs), taken at new diagnosis, from a patient treated with antithyroid drugs. This chain links TRBV7-2 with TRBJ1-3, with D possibly TRBD1 on 5 matching bases. As DNA, the CDR3 is TGTGCCAGCAGCGGACGTCGGGACTTCTCTGGAAACACCATATATTTT. Residues: CASSGRRDFSGNTIYF.